This is a list of T cell receptor beta chains from one sample in a study of vaccination and CD4 T cells after COVID-19. Their target antigens are unknown. TCRdb fed the PCR reads into MiXCR, producing one record per CDR3 protein. The sample gives about 7,900 distinct CDR3 sequences, roughly 32% of which show up once; less than 15% is in the top ten. The specimen was CD4+ T cells from blood, cultured in vitro. The source of these receptors is a human donor in good health. CDR3s include the opening cysteine and the closing phenylalanine or tryptophan.

V	length	J	CDR3
TRBV20-1	14	TRBJ1-1	CSAREGTGSTEAFF
TRBV7-9	17	TRBJ2-5	CASSLERLSDSQETQYF
TRBV6-2/TRBV6-3	13	TRBJ1-5	CAHLGHSNQPQHF
TRBV6-2/TRBV6-3	14	TRBJ1-6	CASRPGTKGSPLHF
TRBV19	12	TRBJ1-5	CASCMGNQPQHF
TRBV7-3	16	TRBJ2-1	CASSLTGGDGSHEQFF
TRBV5-4	12	TRBJ2-7	CASSRQNYEQYF
TRBV7-3	13	TRBJ2-3	CASSLQGSDTQYF
TRBV29-1	14	TRBJ2-7	CSVAVRTLSYEQYF
TRBV19	16	TRBJ1-2	CATYDGYGGANYGYTF
TRBV19	15	TRBJ1-1	CASSTRGGLNTEAFF
TRBV7-9	14	TRBJ2-7	CASRPGTGNYEQYF
TRBV5-4	13	TRBJ2-5	CASRPSVEETQYF
TRBV20-1	15	TRBJ2-1	CSARYPQGSYNEQFF
TRBV28	16	TRBJ1-2	CASSLFGVENVKGYTF
TRBV7-6	13	TRBJ1-1	CASGNGKYTEAFF
TRBV20-1	12	TRBJ2-1	CSARDHKGIEFF
TRBV27	16	TRBJ2-5	CASSSVGLGGLETQYF
TRBV7-2	16	TRBJ1-2	CASSRTGDPQNYGYTF
TRBV11-2	14	TRBJ2-5	CASSFDRVRETQYF
TRBV6-4	13	TRBJ1-5	CASSAVANGPQHF
TRBV2	13	TRBJ2-5	CASSTGVQETQYF
TRBV6-2/TRBV6-3	15	TRBJ2-7	CASRNPILVSHEQYF
TRBV15	15	TRBJ2-7	CATSRVGPPDYEQYF
TRBV7-2	18	TRBJ2-3	CASSWGLAGGFVSDTQYF
TRBV2	15	TRBJ2-5	CASSALAGGSETQYF
TRBV6-1	15	TRBJ2-7	CASSRTGDRTYEQYF
TRBV20-1	13	TRBJ1-3	CSARDPRGNTIYF
TRBV28	14	TRBJ1-1	CASRPPRGATEAFF
TRBV7-8	13	TRBJ2-7	CASSSHQGTEQYF
TRBV28	17	TRBJ1-5	CASHSGGSGYSNQPQHF
TRBV7-8	16	TRBJ2-5	CATTLGGGKGGETQYF
TRBV6-1	17	TRBJ2-6	CASSPRLRQSGANVLTF
TRBV29-1	11	TRBJ2-7	CSVTRGYEQYF
TRBV11-3	16	TRBJ1-1	CASSLDGRGGSAEAFF
TRBV28	14	TRBJ1-3	CASSLQGSGNTIYF
TRBV20-1	14	TRBJ1-1	CSAVPGQGAPEAFF
TRBV6-1	15	TRBJ2-5	CASASFSGPQETQYF
TRBV20-1	13	TRBJ2-4	CSARVPGGNIQYF
TRBV20-1	14	TRBJ1-5	CSASEGDGGRPQHF